This T cell receptor (beta chain) is from a study of T cells after yellow fever vaccination. TCR cDNA was made by 5'RACE template switching, adding a universal primer site and UMIs. TCRdb called the 5' RACE reads again in MiXCR, with one record for every CDR3 protein. The profile shows under 100,000 distinct CDR3 sequences, approximately 6.3% of them singletons. CDR1 MDHEN and CDR2 SYDVKM come from the germline V gene. There are 13 residues in the CDR3. Trimming removed 7 bases at V and 4 bases at J, with 13 bases between. This clonotype originated in a man aged 18 to 35 who received the YFV17D yellow fever vaccine. This chain links TRBV28 with TRBJ1-1; D gene uncertain. The material sequenced was CD8+ T cells sorted from PBMCs, taken 10 days after the yellow fever booster vaccination. The CDR3 reads CASTIGIFTEAFF. The CDR3 coding sequence is TGTGCCAGCACAATCGGGATTTTCACTGAAGCTTTCTTT.